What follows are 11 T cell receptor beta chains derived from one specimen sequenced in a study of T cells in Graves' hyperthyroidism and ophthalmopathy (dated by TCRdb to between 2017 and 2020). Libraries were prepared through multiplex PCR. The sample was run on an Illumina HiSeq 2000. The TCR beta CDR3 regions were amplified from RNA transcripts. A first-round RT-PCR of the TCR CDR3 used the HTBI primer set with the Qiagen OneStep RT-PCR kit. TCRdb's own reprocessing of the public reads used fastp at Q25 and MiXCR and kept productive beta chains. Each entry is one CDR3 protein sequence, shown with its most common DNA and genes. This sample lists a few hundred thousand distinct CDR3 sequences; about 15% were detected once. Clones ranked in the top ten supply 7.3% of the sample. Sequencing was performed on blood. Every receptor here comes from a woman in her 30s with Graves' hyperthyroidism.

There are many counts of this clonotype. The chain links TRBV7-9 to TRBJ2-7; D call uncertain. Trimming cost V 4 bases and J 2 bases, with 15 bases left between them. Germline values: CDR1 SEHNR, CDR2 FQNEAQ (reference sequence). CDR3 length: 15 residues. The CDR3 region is CASSSITGPPYEQYF. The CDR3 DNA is TGTGCCAGCAGCTCAATAACCGGGCCTCCCTACGAGCAGTACTTC.

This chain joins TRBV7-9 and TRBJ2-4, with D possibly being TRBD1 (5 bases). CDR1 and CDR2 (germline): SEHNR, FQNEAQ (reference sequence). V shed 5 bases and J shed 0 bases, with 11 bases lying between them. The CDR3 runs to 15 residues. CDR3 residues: CASSSSDRAKNIQYF. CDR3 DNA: TGTGCCAGCAGCAGTTCAGACAGAGCCAAAAACATTCAGTACTTC.

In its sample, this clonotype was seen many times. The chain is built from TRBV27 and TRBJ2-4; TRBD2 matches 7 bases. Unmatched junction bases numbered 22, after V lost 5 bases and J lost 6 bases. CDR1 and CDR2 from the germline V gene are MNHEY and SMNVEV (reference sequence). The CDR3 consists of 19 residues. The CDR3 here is CASSERAGSPPGRGNIQYF. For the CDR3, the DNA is TGTGCCAGCAGTGAGAGAGCGGGATCACCGCCGGGAAGGGGAAACATTCAGTACTTC.

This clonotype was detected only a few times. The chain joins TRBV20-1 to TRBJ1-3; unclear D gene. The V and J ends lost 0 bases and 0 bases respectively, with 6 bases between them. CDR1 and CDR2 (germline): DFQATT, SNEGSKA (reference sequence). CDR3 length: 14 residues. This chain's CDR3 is CSARDAFSGNTIYF. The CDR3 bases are TGCAGTGCTAGAGACGCTTTCTCTGGAAACACCATATATTTT.

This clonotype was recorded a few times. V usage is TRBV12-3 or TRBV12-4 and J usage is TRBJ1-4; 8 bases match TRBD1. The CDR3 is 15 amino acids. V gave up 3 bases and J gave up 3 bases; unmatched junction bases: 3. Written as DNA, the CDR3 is TGTGCCAGCAGTTTCCCACAGGGGGCTAATGAAAAACTGTTTTTT. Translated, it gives CASSFPQGANEKLFF.

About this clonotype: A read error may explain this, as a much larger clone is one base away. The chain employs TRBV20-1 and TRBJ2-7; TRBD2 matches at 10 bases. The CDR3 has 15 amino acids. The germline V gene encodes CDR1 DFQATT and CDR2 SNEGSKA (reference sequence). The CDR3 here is CGATGLAGVAYEQYF. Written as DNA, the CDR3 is TGCGGTGCCACGGGGCTAGCGGGAGTGGCCTACGAGCAGTACTTC.

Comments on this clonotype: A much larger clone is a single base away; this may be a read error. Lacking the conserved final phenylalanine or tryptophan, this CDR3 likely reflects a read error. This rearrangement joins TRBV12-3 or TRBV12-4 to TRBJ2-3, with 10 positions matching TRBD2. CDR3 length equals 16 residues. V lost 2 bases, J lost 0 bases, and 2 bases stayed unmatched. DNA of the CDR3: TGTGCCAGCAGTTTAACTAGCGGGGCTAGCACAGATACGCAGTATCTT. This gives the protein CASSLTSGASTDTQYL.

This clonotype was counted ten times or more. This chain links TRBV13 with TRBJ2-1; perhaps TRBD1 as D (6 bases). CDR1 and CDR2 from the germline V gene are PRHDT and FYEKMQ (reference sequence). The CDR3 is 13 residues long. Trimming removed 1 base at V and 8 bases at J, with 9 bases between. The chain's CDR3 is CASSLARGDEQFF. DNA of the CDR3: TGTGCCAGCAGCTTAGCCAGGGGTGATGAGCAGTTCTTC.

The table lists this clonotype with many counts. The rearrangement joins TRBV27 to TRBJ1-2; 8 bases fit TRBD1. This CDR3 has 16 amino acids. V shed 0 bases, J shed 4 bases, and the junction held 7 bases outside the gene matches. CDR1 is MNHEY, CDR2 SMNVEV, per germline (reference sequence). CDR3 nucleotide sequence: TGTGCCAGCAGTTTATCGGCGGCAGGGGGCTTCTATGGCTACACCTTC. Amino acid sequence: CASSLSAAGGFYGYTF.

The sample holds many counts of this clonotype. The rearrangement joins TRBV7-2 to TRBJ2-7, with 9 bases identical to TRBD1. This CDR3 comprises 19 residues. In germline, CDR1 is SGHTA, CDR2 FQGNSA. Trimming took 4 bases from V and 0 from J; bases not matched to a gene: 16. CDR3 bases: TGTGCCAGCAGCTCCGCCGGGACAGGGTTCATCCTAAGCTCCTACGAGCAGTACTTC. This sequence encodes CASSSAGTGFILSSYEQYF.

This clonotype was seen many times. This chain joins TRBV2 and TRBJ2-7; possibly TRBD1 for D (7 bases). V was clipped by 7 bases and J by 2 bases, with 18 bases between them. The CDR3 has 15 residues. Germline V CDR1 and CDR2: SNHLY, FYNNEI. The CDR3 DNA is TGTGCCAGCATCTCAGGGGGGAGGATGACCTACGAGCAGTACTTC. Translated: CASISGGRMTYEQYF.